These T cell receptor beta chains were read from a single sample in a study of shared clonotypes between healthy human individuals. Method: immunoSEQ multiplex PCR; TCRdb's copy keeps in-frame clones and lacks some. The sample holds approximately 1.9 million clones, 93% seen once. What was sequenced was naive CD8+ T cells from PBMCs. Receptors originate from a young man in good health. Some clones in this sample may be carry-over from other donors' samples. Each CDR3 is given with its conserved first and last residue. The D gene is left open where the match is weak.

d_call,v_call,j_call,cdr3_aa,cdr3_nt
TRBD1,TRBV29-1,TRBJ1-2,CSVDTGGNYGYTF,TGCAGCGTAGATACAGGGGGTAACTATGGCTACACCTTC
TRBD2,TRBV2,TRBJ2-1,CASSEGHRTSGSNEQFF,TGTGCCAGCAGTGAAGGGCATAGGACTAGCGGGAGCAATGAGCAGTTCTTC
-,TRBV2,TRBJ1-3,CASSEAPIGGWRNTIYF,TGTGCCAGCAGTGAAGCACCAATTGGGGGCTGGCGAAACACCATATATTTT
-,TRBV9,TRBJ1-4,CASSVEAANEKLFF,TGTGCCAGCAGCGTAGAGGCGGCTAATGAAAAACTGTTTTTT
-,TRBV10-3,TRBJ1-1,CAISDPLDRPEAFF,TGTGCCATCAGTGATCCATTGGACCGACCTGAAGCTTTCTTT
-,TRBV28,TRBJ2-3,CASIRSSTDTQYF,TGTGCCAGCATCAGGTCCAGCACAGATACGCAGTATTTT
-,TRBV7-8,TRBJ2-7,CASSSYIGKSSYEQYF,TGTGCCAGCAGCAGTTATATCGGGAAGTCTTCCTACGAGCAGTACTTC
-,TRBV30,TRBJ2-3,CAWTAASTDTQYF,TGTGCCTGGACAGCGGCTAGCACAGATACGCAGTATTTT
-,TRBV7-3,TRBJ1-1,CASSLGGLTEAFF,TGTGCCAGCAGCCTCGGAGGGCTCACTGAAGCTTTCTTT
-,TRBV27,TRBJ1-1,CASSFDPRSTEAFF,TGTGCCAGCAGTTTTGACCCAAGGAGCACTGAAGCTTTCTTT
-,TRBV27,TRBJ2-1,CASSPLGLEQFF,TGTGCCAGCAGTCCTCTGGGACTTGAGCAGTTCTTC
-,TRBV29-1,TRBJ1-1,CSVEPNVGMNTEAFF,TGCAGCGTTGAACCCAATGTGGGGATGAACACTGAAGCTTTCTTT
-,TRBV4-1,TRBJ1-2,CASSQHLTVEVYGYTF,TGCGCCAGCAGCCAACACCTAACAGTGGAAGTCTATGGCTACACCTTC
-,TRBV6-5,TRBJ1-4,CASSYSRGPEKLFF,TGTGCCAGCAGTTACTCCAGGGGCCCGGAAAAACTGTTTTTT